A selection of T cell receptor beta chains follows, all from one sample in a study of T cell repertoires in cytomegalovirus infection. These TCRs are of unknown antigen specificity. TCRdb itself ran the reads through MiXCR, one entry per CDR3 protein. Among about 890,000 distinct CDR3 sequences, under 40% were seen once, and the ten largest hold 13%. The material sequenced was cultured CD8+ T cells from PBMCs, taken from culture after CMV antigen stimulation. Source of these receptors: a human donor in good health (CMV status not recorded). Some clones in this sample may be carry-over from other donors' samples. CDR3s include the opening cysteine and the closing phenylalanine or tryptophan. The D gene is left open where the match is weak. Rows give clone size only sometimes, using once, few, many, or a class for an expanded clone.

j_call d_call v_call clone_size cdr3_nt cdr3_aa
TRBJ2-1 NA TRBV25-1 few TGTGCCAGCAGTTTCACCTTCGGGCTTCATGAGCAGTTCTTC CASSFTFGLHEQFF
TRBJ2-2 NA TRBV12-3/TRBV12-4 few TGTGCCAGCAGGCAAGGGGCGGACCCGAACACCGGGGAGCTGTTTTTT CASRQGADPNTGELFF
TRBJ2-5 TRBD2 TRBV7-2 many TGTGCCAGCAGCATTTGGACTAGCGGGAAAGAGACCCAGTACTTC CASSIWTSGKETQYF
TRBJ2-7 NA TRBV12-5 NA TGTGCTAGTGGTTTGGTATCGGACGAGCAGTACTTC CASGLVSDEQYF
TRBJ1-2 NA TRBV7-9 few TGTGCCAGCAGCTCCCCCCCACAGGGACCTTCTAACTATGGCTACACCTTC CASSSPPQGPSNYGYTF
TRBJ2-7 NA TRBV5-6 few TGTGCCAGCAGGTCTGACAGGTCTCTCTACGAGCAGTACTTC CASRSDRSLYEQYF
TRBJ1-5 NA TRBV7-6 few TGTGCCAGCAGCTTGGGCAGCCTCAATCAGCCCCAGCATTTT CASSLGSLNQPQHF
TRBJ2-7 NA TRBV5-4 NA TGTGCCAGCAGCTTCCGGGGGCGGGAGCAGTACTTC CASSFRGREQYF
TRBJ2-1 NA TRBV7-8 NA TGTGCCAACAGCCCGACCAGGACCGACCGCTTGTGGTTCTTC CANSPTRTDRLWFF
TRBJ1-6 NA TRBV6-6 few TGTGCCAGCAGTTCGTCATCGCATAATTCACCCCTCCACTTT CASSSSSHNSPLHF
TRBJ2-2 TRBD1 TRBV4-3 NA TGCGCCAGCAGCCAAGAACAGGGGTACACCGGGGAGCTGTTTTTT CASSQEQGYTGELFF
TRBJ1-2 TRBD1 TRBV13 NA TGTGCCAGCAGCTTAAGTTCCGACAGGGAGGGAGGCTACACCTTC CASSLSSDREGGYTF
TRBJ1-2 TRBD1 TRBV6-8 few TGTGCCAGCAGTACAAATCGGGACAGCACTAACTATGGCTACACCTTC CASSTNRDSTNYGYTF
TRBJ1-1 NA TRBV27 few TGTGCCAGCAGTCCCGACTCGTTAGCTGAAGCTTTCTTT CASSPDSLAEAFF
TRBJ1-6 TRBD1 TRBV6-5 few TGTGCCAGCAGTCAACTCCTTGGGACAGGGCTTTATTCACCCCTCCACTTT CASSQLLGTGLYSPLHF
TRBJ2-2 NA TRBV7-9 many TGTGCCAGCAGCCCTGACTCCTTCGGGAACACCGGGGAGCTGTTTTTT CASSPDSFGNTGELFF
TRBJ2-3 NA TRBV6-2/TRBV6-3 NA TGTGCCAGCAGTTTCAATAGGTGGGACGATTACACAGATACGCAGTATTTT CASSFNRWDDYTDTQYF
TRBJ1-1 TRBD1 TRBV4-3 NA TGCGCCAGCAGCCAAGATCAACAGGGGGCTACGAACACTGAAGCTTTCTTT CASSQDQQGATNTEAFF
TRBJ2-6 NA TRBV7-2 NA TGTGCCAGCAGCCCCCGGAGGAGGGGGCGCGATTCTGGGGCCAACGTCCTGACTTTC CASSPRRRGRDSGANVLTF
TRBJ2-7 TRBD1 TRBV14 NA TGTGCCAGCAGCCGCCCCACAGGGGGCTCCTACGAGCAGTACTTC CASSRPTGGSYEQYF
TRBJ1-1 TRBD1 TRBV6-5 few TGTGCCAGCAGACCAAGGACAGGGGCTTTGGGGAACACTGAAGCTTTCTTT CASRPRTGALGNTEAFF
TRBJ1-2 NA TRBV12-3/TRBV12-4 NA TGTGCCAGCAGTTCCCCCATTCATGGCTACACCTTC CASSSPIHGYTF
TRBJ2-7 NA TRBV2 NA TGTGCCAGCAGGATGGGGGCAGACTACGAGCAGTACTTC CASRMGADYEQYF
TRBJ2-1 NA TRBV7-2 NA TGTGCCAGCAGCTCGCCGGGTGGGCTCAATGAGCAGTTCTTC CASSSPGGLNEQFF
TRBJ1-3 NA TRBV10-3 NA TGTGCCATCAGTGATTACGCCCTCCGTCAGCACTCTGGAAACACCATATATTTT CAISDYALRQHSGNTIYF
TRBJ2-5 NA TRBV19 few TGTGCCAGCGGGGGTTCGGCCCAGTACTTC CASGGSAQYF
TRBJ2-3 NA TRBV28 few TGTGCCAGCAGTTTAGGGGGGACTTACACAGATACGCAGTATTTT CASSLGGTYTDTQYF
TRBJ2-3 NA TRBV7-9 many TGTGCCAGCAGCTTAGGATCAACAGGGCCGAGGGATACGCAGTATTTT CASSLGSTGPRDTQYF
TRBJ1-4 NA TRBV6-2/TRBV6-3 NA TGTGCCAGCAGTTACCAACGGGGCGGGGATGAAAAACTGTTTTTT CASSYQRGGDEKLFF